The rows below give T cell receptor beta chains drawn from one sample of a study of shared clonotypes between healthy human individuals. TCRdb keeps only in-frame clones here, not all; method: immunoSEQ multiplex PCR. This sample has 450,000 to 500,000 clones, with over 75% found just once. The sequencing sample was made of PBMCs. The source is a woman in her thirties or forties in good health. Some clones in this sample may be carry-over from other donors' samples. CDR3s include the opening cysteine and the closing phenylalanine or tryptophan. The D gene is left open where the match is weak. Size values are once, few and many counts, or a class for expanded clones, and some rows have none.

d_call j_call clone_size v_call cdr3_aa cdr3_nt
. TRBJ2-6 . TRBV6-5 CASTGGSGANVLTF TGTGCCAGCACAGGAGGTTCTGGGGCCAACGTCCTGACTTTC
. TRBJ2-7 . TRBV7-2 CASSLVSGAREQYF TGTGCCAGCAGCTTAGTGTCAGGGGCTAGGGAGCAGTACTTC
TRBD1 TRBJ1-1 . TRBV4-1 CASSQVGQGTRNTEAFF TGCGCCAGCAGCCAAGTGGGACAGGGTACTCGGAACACTGAAGCTTTCTTT
TRBD2 TRBJ2-3 . TRBV10-2 CASSEPFSGKGDTQYF TGCGCCAGCAGTGAGCCGTTTAGCGGGAAGGGAGATACGCAGTATTTT
. TRBJ2-7 . TRBV6-5 CASSYSSELGEQYF TGTGCCAGCAGTTACTCCAGCGAATTGGGCGAGCAGTACTTC
. TRBJ2-2 . TRBV5-4 CASSLETAAGELFF TGTGCCAGCAGCTTGGAGACCGCGGCCGGGGAGCTGTTTTTT
. TRBJ1-5 . TRBV7-9 CASSLAGSQPQHF TGTGCCAGCAGCTTAGCGGGAAGTCAGCCCCAGCATTTT
. TRBJ2-2 . TRBV5-1 CASSSSNSGELFF TGCGCCAGCAGCTCTAGCAATTCCGGGGAGCTGTTTTTT
. TRBJ1-1 many TRBV5-6 CASSSIGDPLF TGTGCCAGCAGCTCGATCGGGGACCCCCTGTTT
TRBD1 TRBJ2-7 . TRBV6-1 CASSTGQGGQYF TGTGCCAGCAGTACCGGACAGGGGGGACAGTACTTC
. TRBJ2-7 . TRBV30 CAWSVREYEQYF TGTGCCTGGAGTGTACGAGAGTACGAGCAGTACTTC
. TRBJ1-1 . TRBV19 CASSTTANTEAFF TGTGCCAGTAGTACCACAGCGAACACTGAAGCTTTCTTT
TRBD2 TRBJ2-5 . TRBV9 CASSPTSGRGETQYF TGTGCCAGCAGCCCTACTAGCGGGAGGGGAGAGACCCAGTACTTC
TRBD2 TRBJ2-5 . TRBV19 CATSGQETQYF TGTGCCACTAGCGGCCAAGAGACCCAGTACTTC
TRBD1 TRBJ1-2 . TRBV7-9 CASMPKLGQGANYGYTF TGTGCCAGCATGCCTAAACTGGGGCAGGGGGCGAACTATGGCTACACCTTC
. TRBJ1-4 . TRBV7-9 CASTGRGFRDATNEKLFF TGTGCCAGCACCGGTAGGGGGTTCAGGGATGCAACTAATGAAAAACTGTTTTTT
. TRBJ2-3 . TRBV1 CTSSQGGDTDTQYF TGCACCAGCAGCCAAGGGGGAGACACAGATACGCAGTATTTT
. TRBJ1-1 . TRBV10-3 CAISSFRTVNTEAFF TGTGCCATCAGTTCCTTTCGGACAGTTAACACTGAAGCTTTCTTT
TRBD1 TRBJ1-2 once TRBV29-1 CSAHFRDRVLGNYGYTF TGCAGCGCCCATTTCCGGGACAGGGTATTGGGCAACTATGGCTACACCTTC
TRBD1 TRBJ1-1 . TRBV18 CASSPLGQGAGTEAFF TGTGCCAGCTCACCGCTGGGACAGGGGGCAGGGACTGAAGCTTTCTTT
TRBD2 TRBJ2-6 once TRBV5-1 CASGEGRASGANVLTF TGCGCCAGCGGGGAGGGCAGGGCGTCTGGGGCCAACGTCCTGACTTTC
TRBD1 TRBJ1-1 many TRBV7-2 CASSPGGVAEAFF TGTGCCAGCAGCCCAGGGGGAGTGGCTGAAGCTTTCTTT
TRBD1 TRBJ1-2 . TRBV28 CASSSTDRGGYYGYTF TGTGCCAGCAGTTCCACCGACAGGGGAGGGTACTATGGCTACACCTTC
. TRBJ2-7 . TRBV5-1 CASSLGAAGVYEQYF TGCGCCAGCAGCTTGGGTGCGGCAGGGGTGTACGAGCAGTACTTC
. TRBJ1-5 . TRBV2 CASTRATSRGNQPQHF TGTGCCAGTACCCGGGCCACTTCTCGTGGCAATCAGCCCCAGCACTTT
TRBD1 TRBJ2-5 once TRBV7-3 CASSLTGQGDRETQYF TGTGCCAGCAGCTTAACGGGACAGGGTGATCGAGAGACCCAGTACTTC